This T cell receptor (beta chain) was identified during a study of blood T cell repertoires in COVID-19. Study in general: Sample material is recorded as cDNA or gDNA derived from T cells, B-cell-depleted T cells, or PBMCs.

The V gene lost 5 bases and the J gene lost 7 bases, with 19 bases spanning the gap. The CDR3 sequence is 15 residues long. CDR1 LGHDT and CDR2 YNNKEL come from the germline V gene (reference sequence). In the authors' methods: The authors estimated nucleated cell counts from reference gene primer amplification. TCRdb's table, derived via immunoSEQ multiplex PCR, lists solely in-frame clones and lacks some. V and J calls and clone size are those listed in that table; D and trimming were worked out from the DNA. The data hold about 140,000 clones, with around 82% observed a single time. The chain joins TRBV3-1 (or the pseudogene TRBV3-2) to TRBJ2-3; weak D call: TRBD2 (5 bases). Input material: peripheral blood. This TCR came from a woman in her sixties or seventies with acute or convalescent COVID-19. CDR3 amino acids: CASSNGERLLYTQYF. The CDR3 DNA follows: TGTGCCAGCAGCAACGGGGAAAGGCTGCTATATACGCAGTATTTT.